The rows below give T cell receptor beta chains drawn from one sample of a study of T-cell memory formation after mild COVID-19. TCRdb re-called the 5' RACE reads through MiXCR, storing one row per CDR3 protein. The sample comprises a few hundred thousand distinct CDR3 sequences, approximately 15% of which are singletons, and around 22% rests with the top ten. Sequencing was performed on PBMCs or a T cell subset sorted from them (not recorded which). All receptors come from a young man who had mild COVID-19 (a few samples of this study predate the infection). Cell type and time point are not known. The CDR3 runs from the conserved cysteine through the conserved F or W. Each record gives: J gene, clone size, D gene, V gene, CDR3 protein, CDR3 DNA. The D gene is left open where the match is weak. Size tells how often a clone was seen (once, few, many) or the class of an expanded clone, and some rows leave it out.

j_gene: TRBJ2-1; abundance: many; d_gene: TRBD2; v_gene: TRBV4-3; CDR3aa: CASGGTSPYNEQFF; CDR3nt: TGCGCCAGCGGCGGGACTAGTCCCTACAATGAGCAGTTCTTC
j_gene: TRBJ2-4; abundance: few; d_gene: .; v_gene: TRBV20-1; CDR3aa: CSAPGALAKNIQYF; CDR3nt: TGCAGTGCCCCGGGGGCCCTAGCCAAAAACATTCAGTACTTC
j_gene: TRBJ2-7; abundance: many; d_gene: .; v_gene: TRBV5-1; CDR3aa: CASSLEGAEQYF; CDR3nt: TGCGCCAGCAGCTTGGAAGGGGCCGAGCAGTACTTC
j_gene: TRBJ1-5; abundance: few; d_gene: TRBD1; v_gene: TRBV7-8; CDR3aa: CASSQWTGRSNQPQHF; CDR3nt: TGTGCCAGCAGCCAATGGACAGGTCGTAGCAATCAGCCCCAGCATTTT
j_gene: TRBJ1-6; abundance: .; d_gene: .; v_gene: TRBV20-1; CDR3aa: CSARDLRGASPLHF; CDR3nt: TGCAGTGCTAGAGATTTACGGGGGGCTTCACCCCTCCACTTT
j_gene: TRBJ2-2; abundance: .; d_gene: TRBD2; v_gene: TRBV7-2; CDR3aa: CASSSRGGGTGELFF; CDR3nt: TGTGCCAGCAGCTCGCGGGGGGGCGGGACCGGGGAGCTGTTTTTT
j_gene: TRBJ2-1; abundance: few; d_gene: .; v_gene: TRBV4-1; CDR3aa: CASSLRPGTSSYNEQFF; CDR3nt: TGCGCCAGCAGCCTACGACCGGGAACTAGCTCCTACAATGAGCAGTTCTTC
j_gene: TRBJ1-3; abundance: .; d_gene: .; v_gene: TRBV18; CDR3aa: CASSPRQEGNTIYF; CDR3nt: TGTGCCAGCTCACCACGGCAGGAGGGAAACACCATATATTTT
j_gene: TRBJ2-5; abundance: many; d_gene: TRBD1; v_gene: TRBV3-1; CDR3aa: CASKDREQTQYF; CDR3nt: TGTGCCAGCAAAGACAGGGAACAGACCCAGTACTTC
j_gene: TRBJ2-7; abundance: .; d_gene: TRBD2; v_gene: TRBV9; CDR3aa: CASSVAGGFAEQYF; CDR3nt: TGTGCCAGCAGCGTAGCGGGGGGTTTCGCCGAGCAGTACTTC
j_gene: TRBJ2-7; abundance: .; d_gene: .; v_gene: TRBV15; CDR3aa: CATSRDRPSYEQYF; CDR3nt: TGTGCCACCAGCAGAGACAGGCCATCCTACGAGCAGTACTTC
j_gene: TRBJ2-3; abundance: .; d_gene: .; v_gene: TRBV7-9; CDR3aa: CASTLSSVVETQYF; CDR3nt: TGTGCCAGCACCCTCAGTAGTGTCGTAGAGACGCAGTATTTT
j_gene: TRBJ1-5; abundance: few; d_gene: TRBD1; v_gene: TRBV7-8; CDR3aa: CASSLRPGTGGNQPQHF; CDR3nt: TGTGCCAGCAGCTTAAGACCCGGGACAGGGGGGAACCAGCCCCAGCATTTT
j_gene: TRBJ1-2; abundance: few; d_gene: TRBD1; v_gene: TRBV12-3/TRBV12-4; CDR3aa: CASSWDRGVDGYTF; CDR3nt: TGTGCCAGCAGCTGGGACAGGGGAGTCGATGGCTACACCTTC
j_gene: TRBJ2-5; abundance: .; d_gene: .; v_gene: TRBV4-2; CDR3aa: CASSQVPGANQETQYF; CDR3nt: TGTGCCAGCAGCCAGGTACCAGGGGCTAACCAAGAGACCCAGTACTTC
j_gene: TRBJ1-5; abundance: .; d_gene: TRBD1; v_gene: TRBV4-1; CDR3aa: CASSQTGTGAPETQHF; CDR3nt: TGCGCCAGCAGTCAGACCGGGACAGGGGCCCCCGAGACCCAGCATTTT
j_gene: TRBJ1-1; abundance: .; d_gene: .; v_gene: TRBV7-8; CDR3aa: CASGAGESALEAFF; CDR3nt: TGTGCCAGCGGGGCAGGGGAGAGTGCTCTTGAAGCTTTCTTT
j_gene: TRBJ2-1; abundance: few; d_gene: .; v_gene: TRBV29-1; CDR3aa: CSVAVGPWKNEQFF; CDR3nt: TGCAGCGTGGCCGTTGGCCCGTGGAAAAATGAGCAGTTCTTC
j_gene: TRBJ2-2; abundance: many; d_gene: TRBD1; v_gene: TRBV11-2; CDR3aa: CASSFSIYRGRVYTGELFF; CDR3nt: TGTGCCAGCAGCTTTTCCATATACAGGGGGCGCGTGTACACCGGGGAGCTGTTTTTT
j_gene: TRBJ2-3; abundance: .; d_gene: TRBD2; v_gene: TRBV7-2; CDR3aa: CASSLGSAGGLGTDTQYF; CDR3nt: TGTGCCAGCAGCTTAGGTTCTGCGGGGGGGCTAGGGACAGATACGCAGTATTTT
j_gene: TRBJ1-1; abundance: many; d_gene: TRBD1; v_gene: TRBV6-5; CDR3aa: CASSPDRVTEAFF; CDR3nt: TGTGCCAGCAGTCCCGACAGGGTCACTGAAGCTTTCTTT
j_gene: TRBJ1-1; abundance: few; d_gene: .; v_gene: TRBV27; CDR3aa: CASSSDWKNTEAFF; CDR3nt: TGTGCCAGCAGTTCTGACTGGAAGAACACTGAAGCTTTCTTT
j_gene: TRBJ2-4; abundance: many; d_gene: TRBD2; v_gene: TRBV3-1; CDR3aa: CASSQAGGENIQYF; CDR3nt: TGTGCCAGCAGCCAAGCGGGGGGGGAAAACATTCAGTACTTC
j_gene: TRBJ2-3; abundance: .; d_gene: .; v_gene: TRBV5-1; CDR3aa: CASSLGQVSDTQYF; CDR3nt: TGCGCCAGCAGCTTGGGGCAGGTGTCAGATACGCAGTATTTT
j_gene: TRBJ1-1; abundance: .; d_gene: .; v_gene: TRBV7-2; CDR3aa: CASRPGAGPEAFF; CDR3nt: TGTGCCAGCAGGCCTGGCGCGGGCCCTGAAGCTTTCTTT
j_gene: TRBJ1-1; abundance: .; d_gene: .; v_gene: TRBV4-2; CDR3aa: CASSQGPRLRNTEAFF; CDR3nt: TGTGCCAGCAGCCAAGGCCCTCGGTTGCGGAACACTGAAGCTTTCTTT
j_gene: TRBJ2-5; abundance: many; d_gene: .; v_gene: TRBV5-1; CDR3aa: CASSLAGRTRETQYF; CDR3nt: TGCGCCAGCAGCTTGGCCGGGCGGACTCGGGAGACCCAGTACTTC
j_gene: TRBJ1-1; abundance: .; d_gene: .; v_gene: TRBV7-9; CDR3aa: CASSFPEAFF; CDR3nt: TGTGCCAGCAGCTTCCCTGAAGCTTTCTTT
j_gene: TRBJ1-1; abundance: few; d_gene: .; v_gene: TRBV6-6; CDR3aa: CASSWGGDTEAFF; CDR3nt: TGTGCCAGCAGTTGGGGGGGGGACACTGAAGCTTTCTTT
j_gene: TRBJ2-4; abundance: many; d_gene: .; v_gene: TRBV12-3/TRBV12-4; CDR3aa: CASRGLAKNIQYF; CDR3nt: TGTGCCAGTAGGGGCCTAGCCAAAAACATTCAGTACTTC
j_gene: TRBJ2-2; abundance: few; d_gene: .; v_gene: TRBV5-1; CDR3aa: CASSPGGQSNTGELFF; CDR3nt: TGCGCCAGCAGCCCGGGCGGGCAGAGTAACACCGGGGAGCTGTTTTTT
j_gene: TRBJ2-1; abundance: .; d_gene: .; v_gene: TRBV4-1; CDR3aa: CASSKIAPYNEQFF; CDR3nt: TGCGCCAGCAGTAAGATCGCCCCTTACAATGAGCAGTTCTTC
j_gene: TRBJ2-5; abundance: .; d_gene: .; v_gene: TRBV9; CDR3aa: CASSVGGVLAQIQETQYF; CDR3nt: TGTGCCAGCAGCGTAGGAGGTGTACTAGCCCAGATACAAGAGACCCAGTACTTC
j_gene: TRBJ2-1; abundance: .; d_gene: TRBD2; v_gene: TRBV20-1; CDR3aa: CSARSGLAGGNYNEQFF; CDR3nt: TGCAGTGCTAGGTCCGGACTAGCGGGGGGCAACTACAATGAGCAGTTCTTC
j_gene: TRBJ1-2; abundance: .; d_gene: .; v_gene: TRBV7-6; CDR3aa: CASSLDSGFSYGYTF; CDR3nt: TGTGCCAGCAGCTTGGATTCAGGGTTTAGCTATGGCTACACCTTC
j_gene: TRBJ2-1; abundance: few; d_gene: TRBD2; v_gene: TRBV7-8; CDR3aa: CASSILRGGYINEQFF; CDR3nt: TGTGCCAGCAGCATTCTTCGCGGGGGGTATATCAATGAGCAGTTCTTC
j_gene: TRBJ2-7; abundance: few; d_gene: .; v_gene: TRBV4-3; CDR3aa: CASSPLVWPSSYEQYF; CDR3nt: TGCGCCAGCAGCCCCCTAGTATGGCCTTCTAGCTACGAGCAGTACTTC